Below are 3 T cell receptor beta chains sequenced from a single sample in a study of STAT5B mutations in CD4+ large granular lymphocyte leukemia. Sequencing was performed with immunoSEQ multiplex PCR; in TCRdb, only in-frame clones are kept and a portion is missing. This table has fewer than 50,000 clones, 65% to 85% appearing once. Sequencing used CD4+ T cells from blood buffy coats. The source is a human donor in good health.

The chain couples TRBV11-2 to TRBJ1-1; no clear D. Trimming stripped 5 bases from V and 3 bases from J, with 10 bases between. The CDR3 spans 13 residues. Per germline, CDR1 SGHAT and CDR2 FQNNGV. The CDR3, as DNA: TGTGCCAGCAGCAATAGTAGGGACACTGAAGCTTTCTTT. As protein: CASSNSRDTEAFF.

The V call is TRBV5-1, the J call TRBJ2-3, with 9 positions matching TRBD2. Germline CDR1 SGHRS, CDR2 YFSETQ. V gave up 7 bases and J gave up 2 bases; unmatched junction bases: 5. The length of the CDR3 is 14 residues. DNA of the CDR3: TGCGCCAGCGCGGGGGGGGAAATCACAGATACGCAGTATTTT. This codes for CASAGGEITDTQYF.

The rearrangement uses TRBV5-6 and TRBJ2-3, with unresolved D. V dropped 4 bases and J dropped 0 bases, with 12 bases sitting between them. CDR1 and CDR2 (germline): SGHDT, YYEEEE. CDR3 length equals 15 residues. CDR3 protein: CASSPGWGSTDTQYF. DNA of the CDR3: TGTGCCAGCAGCCCCGGGTGGGGAAGCACAGATACGCAGTATTTT.